This T cell receptor (beta chain) was observed in a study of T cells in Graves' hyperthyroidism and ophthalmopathy. Overall study findings and caveats: Within blood appeared most thyroid clonotypes that had expanded above 0.001.

This clonotype was recorded many times. Antigen specificity is unknown. RNA transcripts were the template for amplifying TCR beta CDR3 regions. A first-round RT-PCR of the TCR CDR3 used the HTBI primer set. One entry per CDR3 protein, called by TCRdb with MiXCR from the multiplex PCR reads. The sample has 550,000 to 700,000 distinct CDR3 sequences, under 15% seen once. Exclusion of a patient resulted from uncontrolled infection, other autoimmune disease, pregnancy or lactation. Based on clinical symptoms, serum thyroxine and TRAb, thyroid ultrasound and orbital computed tomography, diagnoses were reached. CDR1 is DFQATT and CDR2 is SNEGSKA in the germline V gene (reference sequence). The CDR3 runs to 11 residues. Trimming removed 6 bases from V and 5 bases from J, with 10 bases in between.

The receptor's source is a woman in her 40s with Graves' ophthalmopathy. The sequenced material came from blood. The gene calls are TRBV20-1 and TRBJ2-5; D remains ambiguous. The CDR3 spells CSAQEVETQYF. As DNA, the CDR3 is TGCAGTGCCCAAGAGGTGGAGACCCAGTACTTC.